These 10 T cell receptor beta chains originate from one sample sequenced in a study of spatial heterogeneity in lung cancer. TCRdb reprocessed the 5' RACE reads with MiXCR, giving one entry per CDR3 protein. The sample lists about 5,100 distinct CDR3 sequences, around 28% occurring once. Time point specified: sample taken at primary tumor resection. No cells were sorted before sequencing. The whole RNA sequenced was extracted from tumor, nontumor lung or frozen PBMC. Sequencing used PBMCs, obtained at surgery. Receptor source: a male donor with early-stage non-small cell lung cancer.

The chain couples TRBV14 to TRBJ2-4; unclear D gene. The length of the CDR3 is 13 residues. Looked up from germline, CDR1 is SGHDN and CDR2 is FVKESK. Trimming stripped 4 bases from V and 1 base from J, with 5 bases between. CDR3 coding DNA: TGTGCCAGCAGCCGTTTCGCCAAAAACATTCAGTACTTC. Protein product: CASSRFAKNIQYF.

Remarks on this clonotype: Germline and junction disagree at one end, which may indicate a read error. The rearrangement uses TRBV12-3 or TRBV12-4 and TRBJ2-2; 7 nucleotides align to TRBD2. This CDR3 spans 15 amino acids. CDR3 sequence (DNA): TGTGCCAGCAGTTTTGGCGGGAGTAGGGCCGGGGAGCTGCTTTTT. Amino acids: CASSFGGSRAGELLF.

By proportion, this clonotype is large. The chain has TRBV28 and TRBJ2-5, with 13 bases identical to TRBD2. The CDR3 totals 18 residues. Germline loops: CDR1 MDHEN, CDR2 SYDVKM. V was clipped by 0 bases and J by 3 bases; unmatched bases: 7. CDR3 sequence reads: CASSLWALAGGPEETQYF. DNA for the CDR3: TGTGCCAGCAGTTTATGGGCACTAGCGGGAGGGCCGGAAGAGACCCAGTACTTC.

By sample fraction, this clonotype is medium-sized. This sequence joins TRBV28 and TRBJ2-7; 10 nucleotides match TRBD2. Trimming took 6 bases from V and 0 from J; bases not matched to a gene: 8. The CDR3 has 16 amino acids. The germline V gene has CDR1 MDHEN and CDR2 SYDVKM. The CDR3, as DNA: TGTGCCAGCAGCTCTGAGAGGACTAGCGGCTCCTACGAGCAGTACTTC. Its protein product is CASSSERTSGSYEQYF.

The V gene is TRBV20-1, the J gene TRBJ1-5; no firm D call. V lost 3 bases and J 0 bases, leaving 9 bases between the germline ends. The CDR3 length is 14 residues. Germline V CDR1 and CDR2: DFQATT, SNEGSKA (reference sequence). The CDR3 DNA is TGCAGTGCTAGGAGTGGCTATAGCAATCAGCCCCAGCATTTT. This sequence encodes CSARSGYSNQPQHF.

This chain uses TRBV20-1 with TRBJ1-3, with 9 bases aligning to TRBD1. V dropped 1 base and J dropped 4; count of bases not matched to a gene: 5. Germline CDR1 and CDR2: DFQATT and SNEGSKA (reference sequence). The CDR3 has 15 residues. The CDR3 sequence is CSARAPGQGGNTIYF. The CDR3 region has the DNA TGCAGTGCTAGAGCCCCGGGACAGGGAGGAAACACCATATATTTT.

This clonotype is medium-sized in the sample. The chain uses TRBV28 and TRBJ2-3, with D possibly matching TRBD2 (6 bases). The germline V gene has CDR1 MDHEN and CDR2 SYDVKM. This CDR3 region has 16 residues. Trimming stripped 4 bases from V and 0 bases from J, with 14 bases between. The CDR3 loop is CASSYGGAASTDTQYF. In nucleotides, the CDR3 is TGTGCCAGCAGTTACGGCGGGGCAGCTAGCACAGATACGCAGTATTTT. The full variable domain, rest sourced from reference TRBV28 and TRBJ2-3, is DVKVTQSSRYLVKRTGEKVFLECVQDMDHENMFWYRQDPGLGLRLIYFSYDVKMKEKGDIPEGYSVSREKKERFSLILESASTNQTSMYLCASSYGGAASTDTQYFGPGTRLTVL.

By proportion, this clonotype is medium-sized (0.01 to 0.1%). The chain employs TRBV28 and TRBJ2-1; 7 nucleotides line up with TRBD2. The length of the CDR3 is 14 residues. Germline CDR1 reads MDHEN; CDR2 reads SYDVKM. The V segment lost 2 bases and the J segment 5 bases; nucleotides outside the gene matches: 3. CDR3 residues: CASSLAGDNNEQFF. The DNA for the CDR3 is TGTGCCAGCAGTTTAGCGGGGGATAACAATGAGCAGTTCTTC.

This chain joins TRBV24-1 and TRBJ2-5, with a tentative D call TRBD2 (5 bases). V gave up 5 bases and J gave up 4 bases, with 19 bases separating them. This CDR3 comprises 16 residues. The germline V gene encodes CDR1 KGHDR and CDR2 SFDVKD. The CDR3, as DNA: TGTGCCACCAGTGGTGCCGAAGAGGGAAATCGAGAGACCCAGTACTTC. This gives the protein CATSGAEEGNRETQYF.

This clonotype is medium-sized within its sample. The chain has TRBV12-3 or TRBV12-4 and TRBJ1-5; weak D call: TRBD1 (6 bases). The CDR3 extends over 16 amino acids. The V end lost 6 bases, the J end lost 0 bases, and 15 bases lay between the germline ends. CDR3 nucleotide sequence: TGTGCCAGCAGAACCTGGACAGTTAATAGCAATCAGCCCCAGCATTTT. This gives the protein CASRTWTVNSNQPQHF.